Here is one T cell receptor beta chain with its context. V was pared by 2 bases and J by 7 bases, with 12 bases between. Germline V gene data show CDR1 as SGDLS and CDR2 as YYNGEE. The CDR3 has 13 residues. This sample is part of a study of identical twins. TCRdb processed the 5' RACE reads anew with MiXCR; each CDR3 protein has one entry. The table records hundreds of thousands of distinct CDR3 sequences, approximately 9% of them present only once. This TCR derives from a woman aged 18-29 years in good health. The chain links TRBV9 to TRBJ1-1, with D perhaps matching TRBD1 (6 bases). Sequenced: memory (CD45RO+) T cells sorted from blood. The CDR3: CASSVNQGGEAFF. The CDR3 nucleotides read TGTGCCAGCAGCGTTAATCAAGGGGGTGAAGCTTTCTTT.